Included here is one T cell receptor beta chain sequence, with context. The antigen remains unidentified. This record comes from a study of shared clonotypes between healthy human individuals. About the research overall: A couple of women and three men aged 18 to 49 made up the donors. For every donor, three CD4 naive, three CD4 memory, two CD8 naive and one CD8 memory plates were used.

CD45RO-negative cells were positively selected for CCR7, leaving out terminally differentiated effector memory CD45RA+ cells. The table came from immunoSEQ multiplex PCR; TCRdb's copy has only in-frame clones and leaves some out. The sample shows about 2.1 million clones, under 95% of them seen only once. Broader study findings: Clonotype sharing across several donors was observed for 5% to 6.5% of naive CD4 clonotypes. It was the few donors that limited the genetic and exposure-history diversity represented.

The V gene's germline CDR1 is SGHAT and CDR2 FQNNGV. The CDR3 consists of 16 residues. V gave up 1 base and J gave up 5 bases, with 17 bases separating them. Sequenced sample: naive CD8+ T cells from PBMCs. The chain carries TRBV11-2 and TRBJ2-5; the D gene is possibly TRBD1 (5 bases). The TCR sequence derives from a man aged 18 to 35 in good health. Some clones in this sample may be carry-over from other donors' samples. In DNA form, the CDR3 reads TGTGCCAGCAGCTTAGGGTCCCGACAGCTACGGGAGACCCAGTACTTC. It is translated as CASSLGSRQLRETQYF.